One T cell receptor (beta chain) is described in this entry. Antigen: not known. This specimen belongs to a study of cytomegalovirus exposure and HLA in healthy donors. Amplification used 60 Vbeta primers and 13 Jbeta primers. Produced via immunoSEQ multiplex PCR; TCRdb's table is partial and in-frame only. The sample carries some 130,000 clones, 80% recorded once. Germline V lookup: CDR1 MNHEY, CDR2 SMNVEV (reference sequence). V was cut by 5 bases and J by 0 bases, with 5 bases left in between. The CDR3 is 13 amino acids. General study points: The later analysis indicated that the majority of CMV-associated TCR beta chains appeared HLA-restricted.

The sequence was obtained from a man aged 25 to 40 in good health and CMV-seronegative. The material sequenced was PBMCs. V is TRBV27 and J is TRBJ1-5; D remains ambiguous. In DNA, the CDR3 is TGTGCCAGCAGTCGGGATAGCAATCAGCCCCAGCATTTT. Protein product: CASSRDSNQPQHF.